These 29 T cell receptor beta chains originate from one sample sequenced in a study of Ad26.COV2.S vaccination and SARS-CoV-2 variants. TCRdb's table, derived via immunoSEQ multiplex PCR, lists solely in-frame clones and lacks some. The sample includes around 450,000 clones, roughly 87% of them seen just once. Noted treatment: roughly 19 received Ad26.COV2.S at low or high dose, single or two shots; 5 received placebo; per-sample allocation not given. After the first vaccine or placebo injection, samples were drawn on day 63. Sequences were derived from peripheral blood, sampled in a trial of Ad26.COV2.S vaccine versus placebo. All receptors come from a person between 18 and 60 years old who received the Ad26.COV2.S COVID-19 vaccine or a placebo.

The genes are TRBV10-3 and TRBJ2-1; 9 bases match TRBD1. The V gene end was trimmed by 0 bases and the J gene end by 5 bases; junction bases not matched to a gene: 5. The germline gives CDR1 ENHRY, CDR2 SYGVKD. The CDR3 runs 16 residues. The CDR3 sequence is CAISESWTGENNEQFF. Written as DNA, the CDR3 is TGTGCCATCAGTGAGTCGTGGACAGGGGAGAACAATGAGCAGTTCTTC.

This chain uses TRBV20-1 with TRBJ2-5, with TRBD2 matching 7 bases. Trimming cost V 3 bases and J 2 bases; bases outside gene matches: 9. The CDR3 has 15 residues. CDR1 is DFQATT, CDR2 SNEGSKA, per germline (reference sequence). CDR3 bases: TGCAGTGCTAGTTGGCGGGGGACTACTCAAGAGACCCAGTACTTC. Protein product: CSASWRGTTQETQYF.

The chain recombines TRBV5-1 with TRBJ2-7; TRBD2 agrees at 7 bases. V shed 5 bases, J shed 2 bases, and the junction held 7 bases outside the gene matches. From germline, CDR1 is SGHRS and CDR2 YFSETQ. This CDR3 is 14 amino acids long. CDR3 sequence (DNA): TGCGCCAGCAGTAAGCGGGACGGAGCCTACGAGCAGTACTTC. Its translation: CASSKRDGAYEQYF.

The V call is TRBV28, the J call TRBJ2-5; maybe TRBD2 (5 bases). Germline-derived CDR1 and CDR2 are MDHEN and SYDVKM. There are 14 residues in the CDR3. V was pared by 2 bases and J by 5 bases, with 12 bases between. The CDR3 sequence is CASSLRLRVETQYF. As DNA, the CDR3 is TGTGCCAGCAGTTTACGACTAAGGGTCGAGACCCAGTACTTC.

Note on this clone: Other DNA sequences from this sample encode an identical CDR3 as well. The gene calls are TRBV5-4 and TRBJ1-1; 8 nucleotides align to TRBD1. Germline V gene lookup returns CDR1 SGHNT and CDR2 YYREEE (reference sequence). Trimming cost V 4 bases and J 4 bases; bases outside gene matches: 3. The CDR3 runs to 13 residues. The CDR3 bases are TGTGCCAGCAGCCTAGACAGGGGCACTGAAGCTTTCTTT. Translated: CASSLDRGTEAFF.

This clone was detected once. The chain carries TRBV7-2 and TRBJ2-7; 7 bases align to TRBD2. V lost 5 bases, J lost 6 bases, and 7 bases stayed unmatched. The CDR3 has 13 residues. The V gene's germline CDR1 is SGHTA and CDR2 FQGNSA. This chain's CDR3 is CASSLRTSREQYF. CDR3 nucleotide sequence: TGTGCCAGCAGCCTTAGGACTAGTCGCGAGCAGTACTTC. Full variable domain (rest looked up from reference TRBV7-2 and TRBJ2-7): GAGVSQSPSNKVTEKGKDVELRCDPISGHTALYWYRQSLGQGLEFLIYFQGNSAPDKSGLPSDRFSAERTGGSVSTLTIQRTQQEDSAVYLCASSLRTSREQYFGPGTRLTVT.

The CDR3 DNA sequence: TGTGCCAGTAGTAGATGGACAGGGCACGACGAGCAGTACTTC. Encoded protein: CASSRWTGHDEQYF. The chain employs TRBV19 and TRBJ2-7; 8 bases map to TRBD1. This CDR3 is built from 14 residues. Germline assignment: CDR1 LNHDA and CDR2 SQIVND (reference sequence). After removal of 4 bases from V and 5 bases from J, the junction contained 7 bases not matched to a gene.

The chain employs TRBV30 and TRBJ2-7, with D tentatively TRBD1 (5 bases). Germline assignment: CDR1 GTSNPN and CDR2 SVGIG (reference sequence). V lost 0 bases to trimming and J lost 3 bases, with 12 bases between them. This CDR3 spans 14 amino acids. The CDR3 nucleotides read TGTGCCTGGAGTGTAGGGGCAGCCATCTACGAGCAGTACTTC. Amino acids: CAWSVGAAIYEQYF.

The CDR3 DNA follows: TGTGCCAGCAGCCAAGAGGGTAGCGGGATCACAGATACGCAGTATTTT. Translating gives CASSQEGSGITDTQYF. The rearrangement uses TRBV3-1 (or the pseudogene TRBV3-2) and TRBJ2-3, with 8 nucleotides matching TRBD2. This CDR3 has 16 amino acids. Germline loops: CDR1 LGHDT, CDR2 YNNKEL (reference sequence). V lost 0 bases, J lost 2 bases, and 4 bases stayed unmatched.

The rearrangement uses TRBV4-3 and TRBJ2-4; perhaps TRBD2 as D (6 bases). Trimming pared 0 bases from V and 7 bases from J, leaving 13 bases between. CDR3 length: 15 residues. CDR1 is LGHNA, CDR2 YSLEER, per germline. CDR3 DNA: TGCGCCAGCAGCCAAGATATCGGGGGACCGAACATTCAGTACTTC. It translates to CASSQDIGGPNIQYF.

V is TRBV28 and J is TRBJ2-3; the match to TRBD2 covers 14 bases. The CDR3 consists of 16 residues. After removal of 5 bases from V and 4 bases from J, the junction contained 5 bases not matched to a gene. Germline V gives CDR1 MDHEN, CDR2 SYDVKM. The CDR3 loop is CASSPGTSGSSDTQYF. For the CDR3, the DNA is TGTGCCAGCAGTCCCGGGACTAGCGGGAGTTCAGATACGCAGTATTTT.

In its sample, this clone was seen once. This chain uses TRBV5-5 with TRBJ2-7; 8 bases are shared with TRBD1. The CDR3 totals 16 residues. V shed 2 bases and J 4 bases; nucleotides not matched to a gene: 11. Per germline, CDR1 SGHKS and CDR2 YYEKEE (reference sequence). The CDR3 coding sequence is TGTGCCAGCAGCTTAAGGGGTGGACAGGGTGGATACGAGCAGTACTTC. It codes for CASSLRGGQGGYEQYF.

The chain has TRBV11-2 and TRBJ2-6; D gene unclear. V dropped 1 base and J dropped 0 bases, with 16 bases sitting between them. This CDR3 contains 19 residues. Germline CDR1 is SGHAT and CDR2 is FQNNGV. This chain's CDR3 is CASSLVWALPSSGANVLTF. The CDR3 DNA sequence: TGTGCCAGCAGCTTAGTGTGGGCACTCCCTAGCTCTGGGGCCAACGTCCTGACTTTC.

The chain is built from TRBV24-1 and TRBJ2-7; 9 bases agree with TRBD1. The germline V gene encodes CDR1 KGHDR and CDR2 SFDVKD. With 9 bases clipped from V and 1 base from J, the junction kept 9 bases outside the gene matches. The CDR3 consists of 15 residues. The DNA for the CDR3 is TGTGCCACCCGACGGGGGACAGGGATTTCCTACGAGCAGTACTTC. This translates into CATRRGTGISYEQYF.

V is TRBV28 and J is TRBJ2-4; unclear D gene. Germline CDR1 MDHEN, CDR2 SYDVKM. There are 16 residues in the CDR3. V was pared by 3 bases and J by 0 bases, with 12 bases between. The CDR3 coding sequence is TGTGCCAGCAGTTTGGGTAGTGTAATAGCCAAAAACATTCAGTACTTC. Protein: CASSLGSVIAKNIQYF.

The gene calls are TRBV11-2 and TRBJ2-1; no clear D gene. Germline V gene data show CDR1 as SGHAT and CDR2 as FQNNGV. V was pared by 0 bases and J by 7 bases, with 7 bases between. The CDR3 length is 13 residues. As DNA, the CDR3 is TGTGCCAGCAGCTTAGATCGGCGTAATGAGCAGTTCTTC. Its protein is CASSLDRRNEQFF.

The CDR3 sequence: CASKARGGARADSPLHF. CDR3 nucleotide sequence: TGTGCCAGCAAGGCCCGAGGGGGGGCCCGTGCGGATTCACCCCTCCACTTT. The rearrangement joins TRBV2 to TRBJ1-6, with D tentatively TRBD1 (6 bases). The germline CDR1 and CDR2 sequences are SNHLY and FYNNEI. V gave up 7 bases and J gave up 8 bases, with 24 bases separating them. This CDR3 is 17 amino acids long.

The CDR3 sequence is CASSWTSGRVGYEQFF. The CDR3 region has the DNA TGTGCCAGCAGTTGGACTAGCGGGAGGGTTGGTTATGAGCAGTTCTTC. The chain links TRBV28 to TRBJ2-1; 15 bases align to TRBD2. The V gene's germline CDR1 is MDHEN and CDR2 SYDVKM. V lost 4 bases, J lost 8 bases, and 6 bases stayed unmatched. The CDR3 totals 16 residues.

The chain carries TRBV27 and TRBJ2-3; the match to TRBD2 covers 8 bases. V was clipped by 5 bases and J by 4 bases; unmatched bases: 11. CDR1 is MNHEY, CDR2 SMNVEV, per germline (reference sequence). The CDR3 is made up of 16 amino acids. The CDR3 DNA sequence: TGTGCCAGCAGTCCTCAAGCGGGAGTGTGGGCAGATACGCAGTATTTT. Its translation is CASSPQAGVWADTQYF.

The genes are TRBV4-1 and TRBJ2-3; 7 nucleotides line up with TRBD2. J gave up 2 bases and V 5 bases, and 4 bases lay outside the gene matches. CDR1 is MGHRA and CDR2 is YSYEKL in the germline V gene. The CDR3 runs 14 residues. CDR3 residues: CASSEAGSTDTQYF. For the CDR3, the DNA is TGCGCCAGCAGCGAAGCGGGATCCACAGATACGCAGTATTTT.

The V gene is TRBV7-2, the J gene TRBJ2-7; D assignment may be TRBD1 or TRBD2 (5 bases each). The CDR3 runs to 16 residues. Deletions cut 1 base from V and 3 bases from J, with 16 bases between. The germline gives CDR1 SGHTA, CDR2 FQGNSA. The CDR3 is CASSLVGTAIFYEQYF. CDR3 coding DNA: TGTGCCAGCAGCTTAGTCGGGACCGCAATATTCTACGAGCAGTACTTC.

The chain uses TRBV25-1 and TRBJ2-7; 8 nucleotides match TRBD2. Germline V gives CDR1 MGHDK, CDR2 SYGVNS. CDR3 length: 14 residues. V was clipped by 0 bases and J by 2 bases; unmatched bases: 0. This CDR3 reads CASSEYGGAYEQYF. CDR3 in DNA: TGTGCCAGCAGTGAATACGGGGGGGCCTACGAGCAGTACTTC.

The CDR3 loop reads CASSDYFTQYF. The CDR3, as DNA: TGTGCCAGCAGTGACTACTTTACGCAGTATTTT. J is TRBJ2-3 and V is TRBV2; D unresolved. Trimming stripped 3 bases from V and 8 bases from J, with 6 bases between. This CDR3 is 11 amino acids long. Germline CDR1 SNHLY, CDR2 FYNNEI.

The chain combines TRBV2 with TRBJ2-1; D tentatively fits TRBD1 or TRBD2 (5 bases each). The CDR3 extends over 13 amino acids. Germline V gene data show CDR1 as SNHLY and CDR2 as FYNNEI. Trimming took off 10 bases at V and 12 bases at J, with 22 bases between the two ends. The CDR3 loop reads CATFDIPSGRQFF. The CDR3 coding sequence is TGTGCCACCTTCGACATCCCATCGGGACGGCAGTTCTTC. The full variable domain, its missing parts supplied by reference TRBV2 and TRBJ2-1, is EPEVTQTPSHQVTQMGQEVILRCVPISNHLYFYWYRQILGQKVEFLVSFYNNEISEKSEIFDDQFSVERPDGSNFTLKIRSTKLEDSAMYFCATFDIPSGRQFFGPGTRLTVL.

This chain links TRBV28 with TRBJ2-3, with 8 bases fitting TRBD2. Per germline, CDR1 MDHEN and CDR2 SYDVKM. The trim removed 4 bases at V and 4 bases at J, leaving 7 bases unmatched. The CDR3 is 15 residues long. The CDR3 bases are TGTGCCAGCAGTTCCTACCGGGAGGGCCCAGATACGCAGTATTTT. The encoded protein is CASSSYREGPDTQYF.

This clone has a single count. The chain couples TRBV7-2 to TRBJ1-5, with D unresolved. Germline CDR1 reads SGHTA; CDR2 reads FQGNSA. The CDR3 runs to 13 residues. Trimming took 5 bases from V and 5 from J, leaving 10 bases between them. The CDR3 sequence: CASSVRQDQPQHF. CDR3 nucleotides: TGTGCCAGCAGCGTTCGGCAGGATCAGCCCCAGCATTTT.

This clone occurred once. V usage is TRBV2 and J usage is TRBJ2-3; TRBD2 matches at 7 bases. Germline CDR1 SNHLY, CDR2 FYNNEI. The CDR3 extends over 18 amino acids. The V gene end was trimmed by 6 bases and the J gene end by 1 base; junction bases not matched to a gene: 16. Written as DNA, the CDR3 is TGTGCCAGCAGCCCCCTAAAAGGCGGGAGCAACCGCACAGATACGCAGTATTTT. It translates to CASSPLKGGSNRTDTQYF.

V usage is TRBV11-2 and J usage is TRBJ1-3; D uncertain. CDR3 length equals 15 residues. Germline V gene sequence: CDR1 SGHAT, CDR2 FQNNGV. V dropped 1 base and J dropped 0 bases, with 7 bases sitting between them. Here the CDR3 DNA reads TGTGCCAGCAGCTTAGGGACTATCTCTGGAAACACCATATATTTT. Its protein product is CASSLGTISGNTIYF. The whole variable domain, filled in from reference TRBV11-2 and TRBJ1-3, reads EAGVAQSPRYKIIEKRQSVAFWCNPISGHATLYWYQQILGQGPKLLIQFQNNGVVDDSQLPKDRFSAERLKGVDSTLKIQPAKLEDSAVYLCASSLGTISGNTIYFGEGSWLTVV.

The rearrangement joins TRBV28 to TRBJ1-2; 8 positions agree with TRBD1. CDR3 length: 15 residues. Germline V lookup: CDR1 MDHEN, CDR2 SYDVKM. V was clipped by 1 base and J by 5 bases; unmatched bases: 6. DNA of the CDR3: TGTGCCAGCAGTTTATATGCAGGGGGCGGATATGGCTACACCTTC. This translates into CASSLYAGGGYGYTF.